The T cell receptor beta chain under discussion was sequenced for a study of cytomegalovirus exposure and HLA in healthy donors. Study-wide points: The majority of TCR sequences were rare, yet some public TCRs appeared in many donors. Per a later analysis, HLA-associated TCR beta chains showed more clonal expansion than other, equally common TCR beta chains. A prior analysis recorded that most TCR beta V segments were productive about 87% or about 30% of the time.

This clone was seen a handful of times. Its specificity is unknown. In nominal health when sampled, donors likely had unrecorded immune exposures nonetheless. The PCR contained 60 Vbeta and 13 Jbeta primers. Using immunoSEQ multiplex PCR, the repertoire was profiled, and TCRdb retains in-frame clones only, with some absent. The data contain fewer than 250,000 clones, over 80% of them singletons. The CDR3 has 15 amino acids. Germline-derived CDR1 and CDR2 are MNHNS and SASEGT. After removal of 7 bases from V and 10 bases from J, the junction contained 12 bases not matched to a gene. The source material was PBMCs. The rearrangement uses TRBV6-1 and TRBJ2-1; 11 positions match TRBD2. This TCR was sampled from a man aged 30 to 39 in good health and CMV-seronegative. The CDR3: CASTLTSGTSSEQFF. In DNA, the CDR3 is TGTGCCAGCACCCTGACTAGCGGGACTTCCTCAGAGCAGTTCTTC.